The 26 T cell receptor beta chains listed next were all sequenced from one sample in a study of T cells expressing NK-cell markers. TCRdb derives one entry per CDR3 protein from the 5' RACE reads, leaving out DNA. The listing records approximately 15,000 distinct CDR3 sequences. Sequencing was done on a sample of blood T cells: a sorted CD56 or NKG2C T cell subset, CD4+ or CD8+ T cells, or bulk PBMC T cells (not recorded which). The receptors stem from a man aged 18-70 years in good health.

V is TRBV25-1 and J is TRBJ2-1; the TCRdb D gene call, TRBD2, has no DNA to confirm it. The CDR3 has 19 amino acids. The germline V gene has CDR1 MGHDK and CDR2 SYGVNS. This chain's CDR3 is CASSSVAGGPETPYNEQFF.

This chain joins TRBV28 and TRBJ2-7; TCRdb's assignment of TRBD2 cannot be checked, as there is no DNA. Germline V lookup: CDR1 MDHEN, CDR2 SYDVKM. The CDR3 consists of 15 residues. The CDR3 is CASSLSPHFRYEQYF.

The gene calls are TRBV11-2 and TRBJ2-1; the TCRdb D gene call, TRBD2, has no DNA to confirm it. Germline assignment: CDR1 SGHAT and CDR2 FQNNGV. This CDR3 is 13 amino acids long. CDR3 region: CASSLGIREKQFF.

This sequence joins TRBV12-3 or TRBV12-4 and TRBJ2-5; checking the TCRdb D call of TRBD2 is not possible without DNA. The CDR3 runs 14 residues. Here the CDR3 reads CASSYRLGGETQYF.

This chain uses TRBV10-2 with TRBJ2-7. Germline-derived CDR1 and CDR2 are WSHSY and SAAADI. This CDR3 has 11 amino acids. The CDR3 spells CASSESGEQYF.

The J gene is TRBJ1-6, the V gene TRBV12-3 or TRBV12-4. This CDR3 comprises 12 residues. Here the CDR3 reads CASRDWGSPLHF.

The chain uses TRBV28 and TRBJ2-3; TCRdb proposes TRBD1, but this gene call is untestable without DNA. Germline-derived CDR1 and CDR2 are MDHEN and SYDVKM. The CDR3 length is 16 residues. The CDR3 is CASSPPLRGAGDTQYF.

The J gene is TRBJ1-1, the V gene TRBV19; as DNA is missing, the TRBD1 call by TCRdb cannot be tested. This CDR3 is built from 16 residues. The germline V gene encodes CDR1 LNHDA and CDR2 SQIVND (reference sequence). The CDR3 reads CASSIAQGVWNTEAFF.

CDR3 sequence: CASSLLAGTNTGELFF. This chain connects TRBV18 to TRBJ2-2; TCRdb selects TRBD2, and the lack of DNA leaves this call unchecked. This CDR3 is 16 amino acids long. Germline V gene data show CDR1 as KGHSH and CDR2 as LQKENI.

The CDR3 reads CASSTPRQGPKQYF. The chain combines TRBV11-2 with TRBJ2-7; TCRdb's D call, TRBD1, is unchecked because there is no DNA. Per germline, CDR1 SGHAT and CDR2 FQNNGV. The length of the CDR3 is 14 residues. Complete variable domain (other parts from reference TRBV11-2 and TRBJ2-7): EAGVAQSPRYKIIEKRQSVAFWCNPISGHATLYWYQQILGQGPKLLIQFQNNGVVDDSQLPKDRFSAERLKGVDSTLKIQPAKLEDSAVYLCASSTPRQGPKQYFGPGTRLTVT.

In terms of frequency, this clonotype is medium-sized. The chain's CDR3 is CSARDEGLASDTQYF. The rearrangement links TRBV20-1 to TRBJ2-3; TCRdb's D call, TRBD2, is unchecked because there is no DNA. The CDR3 spans 15 residues. Germline V gives CDR1 DFQATT, CDR2 SNEGSKA (reference sequence).

This chain joins TRBV28 and TRBJ1-1; the D gene TCRdb calls, TRBD1, cannot be checked with no DNA. Germline lookup yields CDR1 MDHEN and CDR2 SYDVKM. The CDR3 has 16 residues. The CDR3 protein is CASSNRGKSMNTEAFF. Using reference TRBV28 and TRBJ1-1 for the parts outside the CDR3, the full variable domain is DVKVTQSSRYLVKRTGEKVFLECVQDMDHENMFWYRQDPGLGLRLIYFSYDVKMKEKGDIPEGYSVSREKKERFSLILESASTNQTSMYLCASSNRGKSMNTEAFFGQGTRLTVV.

The chain combines TRBV12-3 or TRBV12-4 with TRBJ2-2. There are 15 residues in the CDR3. Here the CDR3 reads CASSFRLGGTGELFF.

The chain is built from TRBV24-1 and TRBJ2-1; TCRdb's assignment of TRBD1 cannot be checked, as there is no DNA. Looked up from germline, CDR1 is KGHDR and CDR2 is SFDVKD. CDR3 length equals 16 residues. The CDR3 loop is CATSDPGQGVAHEQFF.

The rearrangement links TRBV5-1 to TRBJ2-6; as DNA is missing, the TRBD1 call by TCRdb cannot be tested. This CDR3 is built from 19 residues. The germline V gene encodes CDR1 SGHRS and CDR2 YFSETQ. CDR3 sequence: CASTSMNRGAASGANVLTF.

The chain couples TRBV4-2 to TRBJ2-1; TCRdb's D call, TRBD1, is unchecked because there is no DNA. Germline V gene lookup returns CDR1 LGHNA and CDR2 YNFKEQ. CDR3 length: 13 residues. The CDR3 protein is CASSQGGYNEQFF.

The chain carries TRBV20-1 and TRBJ2-4; the D call from TCRdb, TRBD2, cannot be confirmed without DNA. This CDR3 region has 17 residues. The germline gives CDR1 DFQATT, CDR2 SNEGSKA (reference sequence). CDR3 loop: CSARDLISGSIQNIQYF.

CDR3 amino acids: CSASLGGDEQFF. The V call is TRBV20-1, the J call TRBJ2-1; lacking DNA, the TRBD1 call made by TCRdb goes unchecked. The CDR3 is made up of 12 amino acids. Germline V gives CDR1 DFQATT, CDR2 SNEGSKA (reference sequence).

The rearrangement links TRBV4-3 to TRBJ2-1; TCRdb selects TRBD1, and the lack of DNA leaves this call unchecked. Germline loops: CDR1 LGHNA, CDR2 YSLEER. The CDR3 consists of 15 residues. CDR3 region: CASSQDLSGADEQFF.

The chain links TRBV7-9 to TRBJ2-3; absent DNA, TCRdb's TRBD1 call cannot be checked. Looked up from germline, CDR1 is SEHNR and CDR2 is FQNEAQ (reference sequence). The CDR3 spans 15 residues. The CDR3 here is CASSGGGQRTDTQYF.

The CDR3 sequence: CSARDPGLAGGPDTGELFF. The chain is built from TRBV20-1 and TRBJ2-2; TCRdb picks TRBD2, but there is no DNA to check that call. Germline V CDR1 and CDR2: DFQATT, SNEGSKA (reference sequence). The CDR3 sequence is 19 residues long.

This chain connects TRBV12-3 or TRBV12-4 to TRBJ2-1; TCRdb names TRBD2, which stays unverified in the absence of DNA. The CDR3 has 16 amino acids. CDR3 loop: CASSLPVGLANNEQFF.

The gene calls are TRBV12-3 or TRBV12-4 and TRBJ2-7; TCRdb reports TRBD1, a call that lacks DNA to check it against. The CDR3 contains 14 residues. The CDR3 region is CASSHGQGLGRQYF.

The J gene is TRBJ1-1, the V gene TRBV12-3 or TRBV12-4. The CDR3 has 14 amino acids. The CDR3 reads CASKQTNRGTEAFF.

This chain uses TRBV27 with TRBJ2-2; no DNA is available, so the TRBD1 call from TCRdb remains unchecked. The CDR3 is 17 amino acids. Germline V gives CDR1 MNHEY, CDR2 SMNVEV (reference sequence). CDR3: CASSLWAGRGPTGELFF.

The chain links TRBV4-2 to TRBJ1-5. Per germline, CDR1 LGHNA and CDR2 YNFKEQ. The CDR3 loop spans 13 amino acids. The CDR3 sequence is CASSPEPYQPQHF.